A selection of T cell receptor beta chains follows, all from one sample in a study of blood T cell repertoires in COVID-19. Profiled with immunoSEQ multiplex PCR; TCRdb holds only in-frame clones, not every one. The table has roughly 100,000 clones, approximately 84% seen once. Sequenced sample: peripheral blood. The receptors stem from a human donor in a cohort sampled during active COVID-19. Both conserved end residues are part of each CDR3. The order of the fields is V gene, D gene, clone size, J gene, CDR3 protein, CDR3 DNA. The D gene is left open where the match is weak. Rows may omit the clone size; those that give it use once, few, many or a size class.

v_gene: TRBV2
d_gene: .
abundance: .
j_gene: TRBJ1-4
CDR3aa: CASRTVNNEKLFF
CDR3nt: TGTGCCAGCCGGACAGTTAATAATGAAAAACTGTTTTTT

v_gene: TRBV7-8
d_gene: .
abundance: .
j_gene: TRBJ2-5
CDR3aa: CASSFRAGETQYF
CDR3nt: TGTGCCAGCAGCTTCAGGGCGGGGGAGACCCAGTACTTC

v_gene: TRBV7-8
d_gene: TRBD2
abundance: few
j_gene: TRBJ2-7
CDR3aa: CASSLLTSGTYEQYF
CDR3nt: TGTGCCAGCAGCCTATTGACTAGCGGGACGTACGAGCAGTACTTC

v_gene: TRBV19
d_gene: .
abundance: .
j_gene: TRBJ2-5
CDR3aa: CASSIRGTAQETQYF
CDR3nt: TGTGCCAGTAGTATACGGGGGACAGCACAAGAGACCCAGTACTTC

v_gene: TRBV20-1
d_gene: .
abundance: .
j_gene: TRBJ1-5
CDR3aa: CSASGAAGQTSNQPQHF
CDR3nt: TGCAGTGCTAGTGGGGCCGCAGGACAGACTAGCAATCAGCCCCAGCATTTT

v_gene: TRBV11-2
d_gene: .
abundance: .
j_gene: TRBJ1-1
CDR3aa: CASSEWTVTNTEAFF
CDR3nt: TGTGCCAGCAGCGAGTGGACAGTCACGAACACTGAAGCTTTCTTT

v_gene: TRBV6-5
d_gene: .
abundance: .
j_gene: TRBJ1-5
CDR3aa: CASRPGTSSNQPQHF
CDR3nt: TGTGCCAGCAGACCTGGGACTAGCAGCAATCAGCCCCAGCATTTT

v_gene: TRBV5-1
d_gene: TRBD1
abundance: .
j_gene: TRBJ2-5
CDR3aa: CASSFNRGREETQYF
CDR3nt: TGCGCCAGCAGCTTTAACAGGGGGCGCGAGGAGACCCAGTACTTC

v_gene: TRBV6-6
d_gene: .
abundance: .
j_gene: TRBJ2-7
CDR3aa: CASSSSANEQYF
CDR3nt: TGTGCCAGCAGCTCCTCCGCTAACGAGCAGTACTTC

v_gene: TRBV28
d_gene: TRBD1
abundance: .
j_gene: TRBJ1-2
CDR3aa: CASRGLQGAGYTF
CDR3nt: TGTGCCAGCAGGGGGCTCCAGGGGGCTGGCTACACCTTC

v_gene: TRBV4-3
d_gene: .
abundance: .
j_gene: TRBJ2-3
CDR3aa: CASSQGLGDADTQYF
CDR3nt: TGCGCCAGCAGCCAAGGGTTGGGAGATGCAGATACGCAGTATTTT

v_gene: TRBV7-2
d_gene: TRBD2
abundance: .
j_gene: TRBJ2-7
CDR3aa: CASSSYSGPNYEQYF
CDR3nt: TGTGCCAGCAGCTCCTATAGCGGGCCCAACTACGAGCAGTACTTC

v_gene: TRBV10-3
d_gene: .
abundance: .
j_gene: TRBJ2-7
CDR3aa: CAISESGGMGSYEQYF
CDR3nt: TGTGCCATCAGTGAGTCAGGCGGAATGGGCTCCTACGAGCAGTACTTC

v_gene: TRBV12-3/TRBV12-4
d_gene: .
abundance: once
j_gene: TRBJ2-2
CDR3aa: CASSLLRGGLFF
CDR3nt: TGTGCCAGCAGTTTACTCCGGGGAGGGCTGTTTTTT

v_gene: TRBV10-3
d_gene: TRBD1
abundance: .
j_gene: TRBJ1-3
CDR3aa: CATVTGLASGNTIYF
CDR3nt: TGTGCCACCGTGACAGGGTTGGCCTCTGGAAACACCATATATTTT

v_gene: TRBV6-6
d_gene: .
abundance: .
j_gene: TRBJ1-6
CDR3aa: CASGLRKGGNSPLHF
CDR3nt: TGTGCCAGCGGCCTCAGGAAAGGAGGGAATTCACCCCTCCACTTT

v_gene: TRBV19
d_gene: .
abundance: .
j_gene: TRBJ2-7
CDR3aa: CASSATVVYEQYF
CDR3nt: TGTGCCAGTAGTGCGACAGTAGTCTACGAGCAGTACTTC

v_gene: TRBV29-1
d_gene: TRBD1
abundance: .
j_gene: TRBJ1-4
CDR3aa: CSVEEGGGDEKLFF
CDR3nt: TGCAGCGTTGAGGAAGGGGGCGGCGATGAAAAACTGTTTTTT

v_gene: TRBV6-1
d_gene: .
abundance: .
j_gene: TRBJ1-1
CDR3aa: CASSEGAGMNTEAFF
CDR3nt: TGTGCCAGCAGTGAAGGGGCAGGTATGAACACTGAAGCTTTCTTT

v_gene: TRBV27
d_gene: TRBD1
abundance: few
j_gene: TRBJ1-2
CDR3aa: CASSWGDRGGYTF
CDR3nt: TGTGCCAGCAGCTGGGGGGACAGAGGGGGCTACACCTTC

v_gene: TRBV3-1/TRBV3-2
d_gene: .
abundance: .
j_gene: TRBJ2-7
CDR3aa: CASSQGNTGYEQYF
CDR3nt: TGTGCCAGCAGCCAAGGAAATACGGGTTACGAGCAGTACTTC

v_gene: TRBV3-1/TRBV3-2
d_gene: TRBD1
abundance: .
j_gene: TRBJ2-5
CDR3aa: CASRTQGAETQYF
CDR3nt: TGTGCCAGCAGGACACAGGGGGCGGAGACCCAGTACTTC

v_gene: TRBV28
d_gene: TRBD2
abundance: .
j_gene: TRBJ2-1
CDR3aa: CASSLMVAGVQYEQFF
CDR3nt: TGTGCCAGCAGTTTAATGGTAGCGGGAGTTCAGTATGAGCAGTTCTTC

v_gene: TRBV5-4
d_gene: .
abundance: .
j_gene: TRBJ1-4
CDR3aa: CASSPNGGVGEKLFF
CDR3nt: TGTGCCAGCAGCCCGAACGGGGGTGTGGGGGAAAAACTGTTTTTT

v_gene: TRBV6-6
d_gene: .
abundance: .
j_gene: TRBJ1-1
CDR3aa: CASQQLNTEAFF
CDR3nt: TGTGCCAGTCAACAGCTGAACACTGAAGCTTTCTTT

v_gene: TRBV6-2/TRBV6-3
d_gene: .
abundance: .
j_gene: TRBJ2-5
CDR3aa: CASSRISGGQETQYF
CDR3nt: TGTGCCAGCAGTCGGATTAGCGGAGGGCAAGAGACCCAGTACTTC

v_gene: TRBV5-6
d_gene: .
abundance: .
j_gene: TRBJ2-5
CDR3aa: CASSLGLPLGTQYF
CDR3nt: TGTGCCAGCAGCCTGGGACTCCCTCTAGGGACCCAGTACTTC

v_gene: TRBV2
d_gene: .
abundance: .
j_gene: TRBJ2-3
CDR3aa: CASGSGVDTQYF
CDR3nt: TGTGCCAGCGGATCAGGGGTGGATACGCAGTATTTT

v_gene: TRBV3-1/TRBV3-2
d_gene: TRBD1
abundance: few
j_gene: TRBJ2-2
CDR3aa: CASTIRGTVNTGELFF
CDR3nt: TGTGCCAGCACTATAAGGGGGACAGTGAACACCGGGGAGCTGTTTTTT

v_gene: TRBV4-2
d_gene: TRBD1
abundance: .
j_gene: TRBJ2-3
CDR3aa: CASSPGGGQGGTDTQYF
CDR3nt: TGTGCCAGCAGCCCGGGGGGCGGACAGGGGGGGACAGATACGCAGTATTTT

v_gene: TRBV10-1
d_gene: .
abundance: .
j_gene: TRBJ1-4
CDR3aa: CASSEQSGTNEKLFF
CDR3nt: TGCGCCAGCAGTGAGCAGAGCGGAACTAATGAAAAACTGTTTTTT

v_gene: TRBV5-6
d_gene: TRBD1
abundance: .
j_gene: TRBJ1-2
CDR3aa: CASSLRTGVAGGYTF
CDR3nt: TGTGCCAGCAGCCTCAGGACAGGGGTGGCGGGTGGCTACACCTTC

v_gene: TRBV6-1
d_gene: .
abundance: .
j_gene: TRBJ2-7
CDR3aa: CASSEGRGEQYF
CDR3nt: TGTGCCAGCAGTGAAGGCCGGGGCGAGCAGTACTTC

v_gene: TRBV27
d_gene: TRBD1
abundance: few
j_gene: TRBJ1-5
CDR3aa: CASRPRGLYQPQHF
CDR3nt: TGTGCCAGCAGACCCAGGGGGCTTTATCAGCCCCAGCATTTT

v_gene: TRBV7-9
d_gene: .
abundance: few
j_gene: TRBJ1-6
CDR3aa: CASSVSGGSYPWSPLHF
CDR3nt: TGTGCCAGCAGCGTGTCCGGCGGGAGCTATCCTTGGTCACCCCTCCACTTT

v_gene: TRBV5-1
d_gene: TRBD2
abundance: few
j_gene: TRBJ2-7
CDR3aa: CASRNRTSGSYGYF
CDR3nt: TGCGCCAGCCGTAATCGGACTAGCGGGAGTTATGGGTACTTC

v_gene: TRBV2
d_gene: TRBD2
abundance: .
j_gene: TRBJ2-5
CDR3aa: CASTGTSGQETQYF
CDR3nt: TGTGCCAGCACCGGGACTAGCGGTCAAGAGACCCAGTACTTC

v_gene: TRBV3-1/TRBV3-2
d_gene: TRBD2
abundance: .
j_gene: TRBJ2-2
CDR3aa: CASSQYGLAGEEGGELFF
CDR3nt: TGTGCCAGCAGCCAGTACGGACTAGCGGGAGAGGAGGGCGGGGAGCTGTTTTTT

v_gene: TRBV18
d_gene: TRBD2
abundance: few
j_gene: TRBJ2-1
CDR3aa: CASSRNLAGAGNEQFF
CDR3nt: TGTGCCAGCTCACGAAACCTAGCGGGGGCGGGCAATGAGCAGTTCTTC

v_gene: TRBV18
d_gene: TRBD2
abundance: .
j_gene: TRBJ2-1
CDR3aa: CASSPGLAGSLYNEQFF
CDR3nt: TGTGCCAGCTCCCCCGGACTAGCGGGGTCCCTCTACAATGAGCAGTTCTTC

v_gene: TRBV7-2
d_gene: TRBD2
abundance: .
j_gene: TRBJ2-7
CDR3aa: CASSSGLAGPYEQYF
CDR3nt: TGTGCCAGCAGCTCGGGACTAGCGGGGCCCTACGAGCAGTACTTC

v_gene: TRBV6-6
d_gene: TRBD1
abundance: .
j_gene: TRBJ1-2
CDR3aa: CASSLTGADYGYTF
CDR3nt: TGTGCCAGCAGTTTAACAGGGGCAGACTATGGCTACACCTTC

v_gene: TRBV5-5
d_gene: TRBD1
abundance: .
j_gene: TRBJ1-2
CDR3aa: CASSSTGQGPDGYTF
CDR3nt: TGTGCCAGCAGCTCTACGGGACAGGGACCCGATGGCTACACCTTC

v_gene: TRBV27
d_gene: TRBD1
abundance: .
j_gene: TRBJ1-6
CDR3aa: CASSSSRDRGSPLHF
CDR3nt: TGTGCCAGCAGTTCCTCCCGGGACAGGGGTTCACCCCTCCACTTT

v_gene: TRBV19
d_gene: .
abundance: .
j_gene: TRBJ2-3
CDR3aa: CASSLGQGSDTQYF
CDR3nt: TGTGCCAGTAGTCTTGGGCAGGGTTCAGATACGCAGTATTTT

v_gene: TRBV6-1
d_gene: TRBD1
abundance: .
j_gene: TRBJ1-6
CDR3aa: CASSEGDSYNSPLHF
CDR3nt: TGTGCCAGCAGTGAAGGGGACAGCTATAATTCACCCCTCCACTTT

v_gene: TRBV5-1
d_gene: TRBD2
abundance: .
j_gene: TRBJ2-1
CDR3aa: CASSTGASGRYNEQFF
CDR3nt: TGCGCCAGCAGCACAGGGGCTAGCGGGAGATACAATGAGCAGTTCTTC

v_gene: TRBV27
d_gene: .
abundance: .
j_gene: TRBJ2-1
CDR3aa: CASSLVVSVEEQFF
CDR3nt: TGTGCCAGCAGTTTGGTAGTGAGTGTTGAGGAGCAGTTCTTC

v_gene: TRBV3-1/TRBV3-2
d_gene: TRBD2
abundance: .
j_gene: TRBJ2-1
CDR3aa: CASSLGTSGSQFF
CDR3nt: TGTGCCAGCAGCCTGGGGACTAGCGGGAGCCAGTTCTTC

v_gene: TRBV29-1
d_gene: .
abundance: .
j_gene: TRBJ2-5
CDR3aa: CSVEEGLVGGTQYF
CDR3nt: TGCAGCGTTGAAGAGGGGCTAGTGGGAGGGACCCAGTACTTC

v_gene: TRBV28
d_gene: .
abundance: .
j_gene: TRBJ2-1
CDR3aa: CASSLTPPEQFF
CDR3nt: TGTGCCAGCAGCCTCACACCTCCTGAGCAGTTCTTC